Shown below are 3 T cell receptor beta chains from a single sample sequenced in a study of T-cell reconstitution after alpha-beta-depleted transplantation in children. TCRbeta library construction was performed incorporating unique molecular identifiers. TCRdb reanalysed the PCR reads using MiXCR and keeps one entry per CDR3 protein. This table has about 400,000 distinct CDR3 sequences, about a fifth appearing once. This specimen was PBMCs from the stem cell graft donor, taken from the stem cell graft. The receptor set was obtained from a human donor who donated a stem cell graft to a child with acute myeloid leukemia.

The CDR3 DNA sequence: TGCAGCGTTGAAGATCCACGGGAGGGCACAGATACGCAGTATTTT. Amino acid sequence: CSVEDPREGTDTQYF. The chain is built from TRBV29-1 and TRBJ2-3, with TRBD2 matching 7 bases. Germline V CDR1 and CDR2: SQVTM, ANQGSEA. This CDR3 is built from 15 residues. The V and J ends lost 0 bases and 1 base, in that order; junction bases with no gene match: 4.

The chain combines TRBV15 with TRBJ2-4; no firm D call. The germline V gene encodes CDR1 LNHNV and CDR2 YYDKDF (reference sequence). Trimming shortened V by 0 bases and J by 0 bases, and 12 bases separated the two germline ends. There are 17 residues in the CDR3. CDR3 sequence: CATSRDRARLAKNIQYF. The CDR3 bases are TGTGCCACCAGCAGAGATCGGGCGAGACTAGCCAAAAACATTCAGTACTTC. Full variable domain (rest looked up from reference TRBV15 and TRBJ2-4): DAMVIQNPRYQVTQFGKPVTLSCSQTLNHNVMYWYQQKSSQAPKLLFHYYDKDFNNEADTPDNFQSRRPNTSFCFLDIRSPGLGDTAMYLCATSRDRARLAKNIQYFGAGTRLSVL.

This sequence joins TRBV28 and TRBJ2-7; D perhaps matches TRBD2 (6 bases). The CDR3 covers 12 residues. V gave up 8 bases and J gave up 5 bases, with 13 bases separating them. CDR1 is MDHEN, CDR2 SYDVKM, per germline. CDR3 DNA sequence: TGTGCCAGCCAGGGCGGGAACAACGAGCAGTACTTC. This encodes CASQGGNNEQYF.